This T cell receptor (beta chain) comes out of a study of patients and donors after allogeneic stem cell transplantation. This clonotype has a handful of counts. At one boundary the junction diverges from the germline segment, which might be a read error. TCRdb reanalysed the RT-PCR reads using MiXCR and keeps one entry per CDR3 protein. The profile shows 900,000 to 1,000,000 distinct CDR3 sequences, roughly 18% of them singletons. The CDR3 sequence is 14 residues long. Sequenced input: blood, either unsorted or a sorted T cell fraction (not recorded which). The chain has TRBV12-3 or TRBV12-4 and TRBJ1-1; TRBD1 is a possible D gene (5 bases). The receptor's source is a human donor who was either an allogeneic HSCT recipient or a stem cell or donor lymphocyte infusion donor (not recorded which). It is not recorded whose cells these are; they may come from a transplant donor. For the CDR3, the DNA is TGTGCCAGCAATACAGGACGGTTGAACCCTGAAGCTTTCTTT. It specifies CASNTGRLNPEAFF.